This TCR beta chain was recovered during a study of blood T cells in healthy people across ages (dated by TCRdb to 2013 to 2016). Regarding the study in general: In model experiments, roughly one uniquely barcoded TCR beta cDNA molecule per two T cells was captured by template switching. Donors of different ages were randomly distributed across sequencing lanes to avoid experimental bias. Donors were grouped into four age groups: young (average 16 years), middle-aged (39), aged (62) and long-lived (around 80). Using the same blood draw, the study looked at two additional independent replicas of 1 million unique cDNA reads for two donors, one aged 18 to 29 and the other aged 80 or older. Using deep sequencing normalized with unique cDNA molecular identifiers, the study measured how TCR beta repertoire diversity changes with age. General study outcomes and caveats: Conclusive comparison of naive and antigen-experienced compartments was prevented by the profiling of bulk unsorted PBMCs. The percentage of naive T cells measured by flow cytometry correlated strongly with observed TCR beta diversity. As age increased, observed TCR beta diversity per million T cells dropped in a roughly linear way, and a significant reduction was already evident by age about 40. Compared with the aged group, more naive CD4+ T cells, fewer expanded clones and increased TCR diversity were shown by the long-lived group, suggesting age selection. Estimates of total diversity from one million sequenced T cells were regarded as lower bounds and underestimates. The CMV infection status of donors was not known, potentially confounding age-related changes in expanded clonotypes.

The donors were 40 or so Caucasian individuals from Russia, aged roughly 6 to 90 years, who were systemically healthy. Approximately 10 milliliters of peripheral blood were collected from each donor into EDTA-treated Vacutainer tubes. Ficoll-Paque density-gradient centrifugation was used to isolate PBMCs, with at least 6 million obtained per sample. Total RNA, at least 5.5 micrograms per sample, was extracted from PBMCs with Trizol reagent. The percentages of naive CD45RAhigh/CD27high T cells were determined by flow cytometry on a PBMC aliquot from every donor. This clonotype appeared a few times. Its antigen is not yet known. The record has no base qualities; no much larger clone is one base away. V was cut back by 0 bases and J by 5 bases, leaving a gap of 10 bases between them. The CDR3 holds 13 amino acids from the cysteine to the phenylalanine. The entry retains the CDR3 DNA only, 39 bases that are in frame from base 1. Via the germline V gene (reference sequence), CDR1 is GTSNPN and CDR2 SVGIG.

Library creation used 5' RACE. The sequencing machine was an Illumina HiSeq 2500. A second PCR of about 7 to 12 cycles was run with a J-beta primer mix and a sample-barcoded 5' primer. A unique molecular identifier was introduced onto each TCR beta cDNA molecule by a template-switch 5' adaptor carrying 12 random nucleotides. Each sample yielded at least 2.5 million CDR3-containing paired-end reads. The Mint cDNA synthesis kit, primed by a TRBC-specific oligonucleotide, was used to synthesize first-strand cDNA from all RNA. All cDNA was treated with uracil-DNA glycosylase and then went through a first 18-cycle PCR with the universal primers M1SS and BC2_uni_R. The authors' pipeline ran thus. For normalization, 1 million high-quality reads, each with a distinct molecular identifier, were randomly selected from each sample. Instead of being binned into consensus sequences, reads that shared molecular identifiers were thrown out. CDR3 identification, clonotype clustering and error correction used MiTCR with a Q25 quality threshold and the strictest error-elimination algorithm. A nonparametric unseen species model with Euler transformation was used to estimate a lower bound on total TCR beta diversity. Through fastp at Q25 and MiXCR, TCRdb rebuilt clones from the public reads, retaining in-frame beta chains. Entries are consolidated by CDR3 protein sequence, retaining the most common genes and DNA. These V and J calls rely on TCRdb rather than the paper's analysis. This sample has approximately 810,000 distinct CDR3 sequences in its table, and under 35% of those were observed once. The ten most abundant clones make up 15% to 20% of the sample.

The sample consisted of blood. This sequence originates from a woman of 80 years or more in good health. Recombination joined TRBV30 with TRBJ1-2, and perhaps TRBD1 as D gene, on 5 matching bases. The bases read TGTGCCTGGAGTGTAAAAGGGGCTTATGGCTACACCTTC. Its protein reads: CAWSVKGAYGYTF.